This TCR beta chain appears in the sequencing data of a study of T cell responses to AZD1222 COVID-19 vaccine. Study-level results: Repertoires were obtained solely post-peak T cell response. Clonal diversity was possibly underestimated, and white British individuals and females predominated among donors. After two AZD1222 doses, spike-specific TCR breadth and depth rose versus day 0. Only six people who got AZD1222 tested seropositive at baseline.

This clone was observed once. As yet, its antigen is unknown. Repertoires were generated with immunoSEQ multiplex PCR, while TCRdb's copy carries only in-frame clones and drops some. The sample carries around 95,000 clones, about 87% recorded once. The germline V gene has CDR1 SQVTM and CDR2 ANQGSEA. The CDR3 loop spans 13 amino acids. J was trimmed by 6 bases and V by 7 bases; bases with no gene match: 9. The sequencing used peripheral blood, collected on day 0 of MenACWY control vaccination. The receptor was isolated from an adult in good health. The V and J genes are TRBV29-1 and TRBJ1-1; TRBD1 matches at 9 bases. CDR3 protein: CSGKQGAWAEAFF. DNA of the CDR3: TGCAGCGGCAAACAGGGGGCGTGGGCTGAAGCTTTCTTT. Using reference TRBV29-1 and TRBJ1-1 for the parts outside the CDR3, the full variable domain is SAVISQKPSRDICQRGTSLTIQCQVDSQVTMMFWYRQQPGQSLTLIATANQGSEATYESGFVIDKFPISRPNLTFSTLTVSNMSPEDSSIYLCSGKQGAWAEAFFGQGTRLTVV.